The 15 T cell receptor beta chains in this list originate from one sample, sequenced in a study of Graves' ophthalmopathy and Graves' hyperthyroidism. Amplification targeted the TCR beta CDR3 regions, with RNA transcripts as the source material. An opening RT-PCR round employed HTBI primers and preceded a second-round multiplex PCR. MiXCR, applied by TCRdb to the multiplex PCR reads, yields one record per CDR3 protein. The profile shows approximately 380,000 distinct CDR3 sequences, 20% to 25% of them singletons. Sequencing was done on a sample of peripheral blood. The source of these receptors is a woman aged 18-29 years with stable Graves' hyperthyroidism.

This clonotype was recorded at least ten times. The CDR3 DNA is TGTGCCAGCAGTGTCACAGGGGAAACCGGGGAGCTGTTTTTT. It yields the protein CASSVTGETGELFF. The chain uses TRBV6-4 and TRBJ2-2, with TRBD1 matching 7 bases. V gave up 4 bases and J gave up 5 bases; unmatched junction bases: 4. The CDR3 consists of 14 residues. Germline CDR1 and CDR2: MRHNA and SNTAGT.

The chain joins TRBV15 to TRBJ1-1; D is ambiguous. The ends were cut back, 5 bases at V and 3 bases at J, with 10 bases in the middle. The CDR3 has 13 residues. The germline gives CDR1 LNHNV, CDR2 YYDKDF (reference sequence). This CDR3 reads CATSGSLYTEAFF. The CDR3 region has the DNA TGTGCCACCAGCGGTAGTCTCTACACTGAAGCTTTCTTT.

This clonotype has a count of ten or more. V usage is TRBV30 and J usage is TRBJ2-5; 13 nucleotides line up with TRBD2. J was trimmed by 5 bases and V by 0 bases; bases with no gene match: 6. The CDR3 consists of 16 residues. Germline loops: CDR1 GTSNPN, CDR2 SVGIG (reference sequence). The CDR3 nucleotides are TGTGCCTGGAGTGTCGGCACTAGCGGGAGGGGGGAGACCCAGTACTTC. Translation: CAWSVGTSGRGETQYF.

The CDR3 DNA sequence: TGTGCCTGGACCACAGGGCGCAACGAGCAGTACTTC. It encodes CAWTTGRNEQYF. The V call is TRBV30, the J call TRBJ2-7; possibly TRBD1 for D (6 bases). The CDR3 is 12 amino acids. The V gene's germline CDR1 is GTSNPN and CDR2 SVGIG (reference sequence). The ends were cut back, 4 bases at V and 5 bases at J, with 12 bases in the middle.

This clonotype was observed at least ten times. The gene calls are TRBV14 and TRBJ1-5, with no clear D. CDR1 SGHDN and CDR2 FVKESK come from the germline V gene. The CDR3 is made up of 17 amino acids. V was pared by 0 bases and J by 3 bases, with 15 bases between. The CDR3 nucleotides are TGTGCCAGCAGCCAAGATCTCCCTGACAAATCCAATCAGCCCCAGCATTTT. It yields the protein CASSQDLPDKSNQPQHF.

This clonotype was detected ten times or more. The V and J genes are TRBV4-2 and TRBJ2-7; 11 positions agree with TRBD2. Germline V gene sequence: CDR1 LGHNA, CDR2 YNFKEQ. V shed 4 bases and J 2 bases; nucleotides not matched to a gene: 4. The CDR3 is 15 amino acids. The DNA for the CDR3 is TGTGCCAGCAGCCCATCGGGACTAGCGGCCTACGAGCAGTACTTC. Translated, it gives CASSPSGLAAYEQYF.

This clonotype was seen many times. The V gene is TRBV6-5, the J gene TRBJ2-5, with D perhaps assigned TRBD1 or TRBD2 (6 bases each). The CDR3 is made up of 15 amino acids. V lost 2 bases, J lost 1 base, and 11 bases lay in between. CDR1 is MNHEY, CDR2 SVGAGI, per germline. The CDR3 coding sequence is TGTGCCAGCAGTTACACGGGGGCTCTCCAAGAGACCCAGTACTTC. It specifies CASSYTGALQETQYF.

This clonotype was detected ten times or more. The V and J genes are TRBV7-2 and TRBJ1-1, with 10 bases lining up with TRBD1. CDR1 and CDR2 from the germline V gene are SGHTA and FQGNSA. The ends lost 2 bases at V and 5 bases at J; junction bases unmatched: 8. This CDR3 has 16 residues. The CDR3 sequence: CASSLPRTGGKTEAFF. CDR3 nucleotide sequence: TGTGCCAGCAGCTTACCGAGGACAGGGGGAAAAACTGAAGCTTTCTTT.

The DNA of the CDR3 is TGTGCCAGCAGTTTCTCCTCCTACACCGGGGAGCTGTTTTTT. This gives the protein CASSFSSYTGELFF. The chain joins TRBV12-3 or TRBV12-4 to TRBJ2-2; no reliable D call. The CDR3 is 14 amino acids. Trimming removed 3 bases from V and 3 bases from J, with 8 bases in between.

This clonotype has just a few counts. V is TRBV6-5 and J is TRBJ2-7, with 8 bases identical to TRBD1. CDR3 length: 13 residues. V was pared by 5 bases and J by 6 bases, with 6 bases of the junction left unmatched. CDR1 MNHEY and CDR2 SVGAGI come from the germline V gene. The CDR3 coding sequence is TGTGCCAGCAGTCCGGGACAGGTCTCCGAGCAGTACTTC. Protein: CASSPGQVSEQYF.

This chain joins TRBV12-3 or TRBV12-4 and TRBJ2-7, with TRBD2 as a possible D gene (5 bases). V was clipped by 5 bases and J by 3 bases, with 14 bases between them. CDR3 length: 14 residues. The CDR3 region is CASSQSSYGYEQYF. The CDR3 coding sequence is TGTGCCAGCAGTCAGTCTAGCTACGGCTACGAGCAGTACTTC.

This clonotype has a single count. This chain uses TRBV12-3 or TRBV12-4 with TRBJ2-2; D gene ambiguous. There are 18 residues in the CDR3. V was shortened by 6 bases and J by 0 bases, with 20 bases between the two germline ends. The CDR3 DNA reads as TGTGCCAGCAGGACCCAAGGGCAACCACCTTCGAACACCGGGGAGCTGTTTTTT. Amino acids: CASRTQGQPPSNTGELFF.

The rearrangement links TRBV30 to TRBJ1-1; D remains unclear. The CDR3 runs to 13 residues. Germline loops: CDR1 GTSNPN, CDR2 SVGIG (reference sequence). V lost 0 bases and J 7 bases, leaving 12 bases between the germline ends. The CDR3 DNA reads TGTGCCTGGAGTGTACCCGAAATCAATGAAGCTTTCTTT. Protein: CAWSVPEINEAFF.

This clonotype was detected ten times or more. The chain is built from TRBV3-1 and TRBJ1-1; D is unclear. Germline values: CDR1 LGHDT, CDR2 YNNKEL (reference sequence). The length of the CDR3 is 17 residues. The V gene lost 0 bases and the J gene lost 0 bases, with 14 bases spanning the gap. CDR3 protein: CASSQDSRVSLNTEAFF. Here the CDR3 DNA reads TGTGCCAGCAGCCAAGATAGTAGGGTGAGTTTGAACACTGAAGCTTTCTTT.

The CDR3 region has the DNA TGTGCCAGCAGCCCTTCGACTAGCGGGGGGTTTAGCGGGGAGCTGTTTTTT. It encodes CASSPSTSGGFSGELFF. This rearrangement joins TRBV5-6 to TRBJ2-2, with TRBD2 identical over 13 bases. This CDR3 has 17 amino acids. The ends lost 4 bases at V and 7 bases at J; junction bases unmatched: 10. Germline V CDR1 and CDR2: SGHDT, YYEEEE. Variable domain in full (rest from reference TRBV5-6 and TRBJ2-2): DAGVTQSPTHLIKTRGQQVTLRCSPKSGHDTVSWYQQALGQGPQFIFQYYEEEERQRGNFPDRFSGHQFPNYSSELNVNALLLGDSALYLCASSPSTSGGFSGELFFGEGSRLTVL.